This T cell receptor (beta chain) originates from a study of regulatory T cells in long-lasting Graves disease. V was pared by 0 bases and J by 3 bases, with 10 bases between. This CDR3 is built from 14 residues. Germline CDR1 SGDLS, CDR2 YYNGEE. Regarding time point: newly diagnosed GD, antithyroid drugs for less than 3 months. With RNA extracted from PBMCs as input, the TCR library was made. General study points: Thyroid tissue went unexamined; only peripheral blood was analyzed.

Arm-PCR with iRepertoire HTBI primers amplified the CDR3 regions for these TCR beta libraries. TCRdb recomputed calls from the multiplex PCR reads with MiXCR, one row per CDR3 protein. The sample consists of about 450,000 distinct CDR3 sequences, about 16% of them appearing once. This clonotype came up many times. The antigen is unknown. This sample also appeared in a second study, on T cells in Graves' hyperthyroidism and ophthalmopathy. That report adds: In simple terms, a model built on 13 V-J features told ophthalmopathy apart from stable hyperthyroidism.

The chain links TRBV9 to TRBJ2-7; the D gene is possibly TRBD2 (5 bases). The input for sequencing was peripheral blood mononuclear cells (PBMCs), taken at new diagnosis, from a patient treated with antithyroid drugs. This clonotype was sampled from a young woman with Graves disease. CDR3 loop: CASSVAEENYEQYF. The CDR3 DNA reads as TGTGCCAGCAGCGTAGCGGAGGAAAACTACGAGCAGTACTTC.